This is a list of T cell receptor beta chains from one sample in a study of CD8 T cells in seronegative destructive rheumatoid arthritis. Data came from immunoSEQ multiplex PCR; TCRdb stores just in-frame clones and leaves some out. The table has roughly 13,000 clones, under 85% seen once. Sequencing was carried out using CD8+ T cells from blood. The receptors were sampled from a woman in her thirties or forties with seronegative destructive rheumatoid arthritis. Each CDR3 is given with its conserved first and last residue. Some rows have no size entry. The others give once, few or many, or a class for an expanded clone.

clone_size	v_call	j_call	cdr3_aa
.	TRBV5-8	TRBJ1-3	CASSYRGEAGNTIYF
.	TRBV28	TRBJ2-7	CASSWGVGAPGEQYF
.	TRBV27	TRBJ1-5	CASSSWSGEPQHF
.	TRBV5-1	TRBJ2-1	CASSWTSGGFNEQFF
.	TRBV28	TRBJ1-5	CASRTGYQPQHF
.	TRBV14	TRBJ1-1	CASSPGGNTEAFF
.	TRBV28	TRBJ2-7	CASSSLRADRSSYEQYF
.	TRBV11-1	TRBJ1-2	CASSSQGNDGYTF
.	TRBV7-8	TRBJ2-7	CASGPDSSYEQYF
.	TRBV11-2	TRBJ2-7	CASSSQGVYEQYF
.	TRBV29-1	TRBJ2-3	CSVDKTSTDTQYF
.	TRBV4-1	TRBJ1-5	CASSQSDRGQPQHF
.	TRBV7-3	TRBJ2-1	CASSPSPHSEQFF
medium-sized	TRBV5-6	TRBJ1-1	CASSSMGGGTEAFF
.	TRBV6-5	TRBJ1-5	CASSSAMGGSEPQHF
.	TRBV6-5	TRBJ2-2	CASSYQTGNTGELFF
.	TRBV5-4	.	CASSFGGYEQYF
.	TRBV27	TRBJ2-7	CASSPGSYGQYF
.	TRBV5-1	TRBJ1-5	CASSFNAGGQPQHF
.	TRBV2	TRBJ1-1	CASSGEDTENTEAFF
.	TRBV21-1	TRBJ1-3	CASTPGGTLKTGNTIYF
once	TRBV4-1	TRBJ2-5	CASSHVDREGETQYF
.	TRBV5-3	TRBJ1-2	CARSLTDYGYTF
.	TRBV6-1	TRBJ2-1	CAISTSLDEQFF
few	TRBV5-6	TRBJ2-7	CASSLDVLAYEQYF
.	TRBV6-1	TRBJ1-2	CASSEEPPRAQGNNYGYTF
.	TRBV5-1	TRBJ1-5	CASSPGTGGGQPQHF
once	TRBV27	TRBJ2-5	CASSSGIVTGGKGETQYF